This TCR beta chain was recorded in a study of post-analysis software for immune sequencing data. Study at large: Relapsing-remitting, secondary progressive and progressive-relapsing courses of multiple sclerosis were included.

Comments on this clonotype: The antigen remains unidentified.

This CDR3 has 15 amino acids. Germline loops: CDR1 SGHRS, CDR2 YFSETQ. Trimming stripped 0 bases from V and 4 bases from J, with 12 bases between. Included in the TCR beta cDNA libraries were unique molecular identifiers. The T cell input of about 0.85 to 10 million gave roughly 460,000 cDNA molecules. TCRdb recomputed calls from the PCR reads with MiXCR, one row per CDR3 protein. Among roughly 600,000 distinct CDR3 sequences, around 47% were seen once, and the ten largest hold more than 1.5%. Regarding the study as a whole: A significant reduction in normalized Chao1 diversity was observed in multiple sclerosis patients versus controls. Patients carried roughly 5 TRBV segments more frequently than controls did, and TRBV5-6, TRBV5-1 and TRBV20-1 were among them.

This rearrangement joins TRBV5-1 to TRBJ2-3; no clear D. The sequencing input was blood. The source is a girl aged 5-17 years with multiple sclerosis. DNA of the CDR3: TGCGCCAGCAGCTTGGTGGCAGGTTATGCAGATACGCAGTATTTT. As protein: CASSLVAGYADTQYF.